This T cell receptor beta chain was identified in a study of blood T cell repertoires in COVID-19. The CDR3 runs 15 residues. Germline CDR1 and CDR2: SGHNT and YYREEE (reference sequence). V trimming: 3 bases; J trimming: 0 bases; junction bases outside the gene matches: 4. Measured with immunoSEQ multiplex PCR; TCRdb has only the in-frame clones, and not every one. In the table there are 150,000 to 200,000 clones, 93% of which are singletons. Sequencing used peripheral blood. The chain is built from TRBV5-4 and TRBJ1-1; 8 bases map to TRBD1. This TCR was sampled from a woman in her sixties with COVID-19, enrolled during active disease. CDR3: CASSSRTGLNTEAFF. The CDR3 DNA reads TGTGCCAGCAGCTCTCGGACAGGGTTGAACACTGAAGCTTTCTTT.